The TCR beta chain described here comes from a study of OX40 agonist ivuxolimab in advanced cancers. Using immunoSEQ multiplex PCR, the repertoire was profiled, and TCRdb retains in-frame clones only, with some absent. The data show about 60,000 clones, about 87% seen once. The input for sequencing was CD4+ or CD8+ T cells sorted from blood, taken in a trial of the OX40 agonist ivuxolimab. The source is an adult with an advanced solid tumor such as melanoma, head and neck, liver or kidney cancer.

The CDR3 spells CAWSRATGVHEQYF. CDR3 coding DNA: TGTGCCTGGAGTCGCGCAACAGGGGTCCACGAGCAGTACTTC. This chain joins TRBV30 and TRBJ2-7, with TRBD1 matching over 7 bases. Looked up from germline, CDR1 is GTSNPN and CDR2 is SVGIG (reference sequence). After removal of 2 bases from V and 5 bases from J, the junction contained 9 bases not matched to a gene. The CDR3 sequence is 14 residues long.